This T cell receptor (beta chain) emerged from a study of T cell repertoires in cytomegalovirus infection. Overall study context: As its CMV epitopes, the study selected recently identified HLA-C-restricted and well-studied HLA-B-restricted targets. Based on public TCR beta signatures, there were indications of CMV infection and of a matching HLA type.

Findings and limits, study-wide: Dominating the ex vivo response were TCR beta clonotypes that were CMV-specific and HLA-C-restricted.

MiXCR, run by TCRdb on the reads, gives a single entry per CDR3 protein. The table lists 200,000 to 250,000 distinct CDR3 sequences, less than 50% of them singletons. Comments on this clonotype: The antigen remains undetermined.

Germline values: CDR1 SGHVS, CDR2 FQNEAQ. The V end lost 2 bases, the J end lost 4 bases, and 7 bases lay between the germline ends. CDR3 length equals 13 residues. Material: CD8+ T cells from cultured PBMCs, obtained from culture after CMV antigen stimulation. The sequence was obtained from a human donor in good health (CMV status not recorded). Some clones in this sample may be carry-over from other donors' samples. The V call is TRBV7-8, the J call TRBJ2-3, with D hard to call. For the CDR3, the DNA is TGTGCCAGCAGCTTATTTGACTCAGATACGCAGTATTTT. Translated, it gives CASSLFDSDTQYF.